The 15 T cell receptor beta chains below come from one sample, sequenced in a study of blood T cell repertoires in COVID-19. Sequencing was performed with immunoSEQ multiplex PCR; in TCRdb, only in-frame clones are kept and a portion is missing. The top ten hold around 2.5% of the sample, which has 140,000 or so clones, more than 75% seen once. The sample consisted of peripheral blood. These receptors came from a human donor with acute or convalescent COVID-19. The donor label of this sample is uncertain.

The chain combines TRBV28 with TRBJ1-2; unclear D gene. This CDR3 has 13 residues. V shed 6 bases and J shed 0 bases, with 8 bases lying between them. The germline V gene has CDR1 MDHEN and CDR2 SYDVKM. The CDR3 bases are TGTGCCAGCAGCCTAGGTACTAACTATGGCTACACCTTC. Residues: CASSLGTNYGYTF.

The chain combines TRBV19 with TRBJ1-4; D may be TRBD1 (5 bases). The CDR3 has 14 residues. V was pared by 6 bases and J by 0 bases, with 8 bases between. Looked up from germline, CDR1 is LNHDA and CDR2 is SQIVND (reference sequence). Written as DNA, the CDR3 is TGTGCCAGTAGCTGGGGCCCAACTAATGAAAAACTGTTTTTT. It encodes CASSWGPTNEKLFF.

This clone has more than one count but fewer than ten. The CDR3 DNA reads as TGTGCCTGGAGTAGGGACACATTCTATGGCTACACCTTC. This encodes CAWSRDTFYGYTF. The chain combines TRBV30 with TRBJ1-2; D might be TRBD1 (6 bases). Trimming cost V 2 bases and J 4 bases, with 11 bases left between them. The CDR3 length is 13 residues. Germline V lookup: CDR1 GTSNPN, CDR2 SVGIG (reference sequence). Combining the CDR3 with reference TRBV30 and TRBJ1-2 gives the whole variable domain SQTIHQWPATLVQPVGSPLSLECTVEGTSNPNLYWYRQAAGRGLQLLFYSVGIGQISSEVPQNLSASRPQDRQFILSSKKLLLSDSGFYLCAWSRDTFYGYTFGSGTRLTVV.

J is TRBJ2-7 and V is TRBV18; tentative D call: TRBD1 (6 bases). This CDR3 is 13 amino acids long. The germline gives CDR1 KGHSH, CDR2 LQKENI. V lost 1 base, J lost 6 bases, and 10 bases lay in between. CDR3 coding DNA: TGTGCCAGCTCACCACAAGGGGGACCCGAGCAGTACGTC. Its protein is CASSPQGGPEQYV.

This clone came up a few times. The chain couples TRBV4-3 to TRBJ2-1; 10 bases fit TRBD2. Per the germline V gene, CDR1 is LGHNA and CDR2 is YSLEER. CDR3 length: 15 residues. Unmatched junction bases numbered 0, after V lost 2 bases and J lost 2 bases. CDR3 amino acids: CASSQTSGAYNEQFF. CDR3 DNA sequence: TGCGCCAGCAGCCAAACTAGCGGGGCCTACAATGAGCAGTTCTTC.

The chain has TRBV5-1 and TRBJ2-1; no definite D call. CDR3 size: 15 residues. CDR1 is SGHRS and CDR2 is YFSETQ in the germline V gene. V was clipped by 1 base and J by 8 bases, with 16 bases between them. Here the CDR3 reads CASSLISLGRDEQFF. CDR3 sequence (DNA): TGCGCCAGCAGCTTGATCTCCCTCGGCCGGGATGAGCAGTTCTTC.

The DNA of the CDR3 is TGTGCCAGCAGCACTCACCCGACAGGGGCGGGTGAAAAACTGTTTTTT. This gives the protein CASSTHPTGAGEKLFF. The chain is built from TRBV9 and TRBJ1-4; 8 bases agree with TRBD1. Germline trimming cut 4 bases from V and 7 bases from J; bases unmatched to any gene: 12. CDR1 is SGDLS, CDR2 YYNGEE, per germline. CDR3 length equals 16 residues.

This chain uses TRBV24-1 with TRBJ2-5; 10 bases map to TRBD1. Germline-derived CDR1 and CDR2 are KGHDR and SFDVKD. Trimming removed 4 bases from V and 5 bases from J; junction bases left unmatched: 9. CDR3 size: 16 residues. CDR3 nucleotides: TGTGCCACCAGTGACCCCGGGACAGGGGCAGGGGAGACCCAGTACTTC. Its protein product is CATSDPGTGAGETQYF.

The CDR3 region is CATSDRRSPRETQYF. Here the CDR3 DNA reads TGTGCCACCAGTGATCGCAGATCCCCCCGAGAGACCCAGTACTTC. V gene TRBV24-1 combines with J gene TRBJ2-5, with no clear D. Looked up from germline, CDR1 is KGHDR and CDR2 is SFDVKD. This CDR3 is built from 15 residues. The V and J ends lost 3 bases and 4 bases respectively, with 14 bases between them.

This sequence joins TRBV7-6 and TRBJ2-3; 7 bases align to TRBD2. CDR1 is SGHVS, CDR2 FNYEAQ, per germline. The CDR3 contains 15 residues. With V trimmed by 5 bases and J by 3 bases, 8 bases remained unmatched. CDR3 loop: CASSATSAGTDTQYF. The CDR3 DNA sequence: TGTGCCAGCAGCGCGACTTCAGCGGGGACAGATACGCAGTATTTT. Combining the CDR3 with reference TRBV7-6 and TRBJ2-3 gives the whole variable domain GAGVSQSPRYKVTKRGQDVALRCDPISGHVSLYWYRQALGQGPEFLTYFNYEAQQDKSGLPNDRFSAERPEGSISTLTIQRTEQRDSAMYRCASSATSAGTDTQYFGPGTRLTVL.

This sequence joins TRBV4-3 and TRBJ1-3; 10 bases are a match to TRBD1. Germline CDR1 reads LGHNA; CDR2 reads YSLEER. V shed 2 bases and J 0 bases; nucleotides not matched to a gene: 7. This CDR3 is built from 18 residues. DNA for the CDR3: TGCGCCAGCAGCCAATACTGGGGGACAGGGGTCTCTGGAAACACCATATATTTT. Its protein is CASSQYWGTGVSGNTIYF.

The gene calls are TRBV19 and TRBJ1-4; 8 bases align to TRBD1. V dropped 5 bases and J dropped 3; count of bases not matched to a gene: 5. The CDR3 totals 15 residues. CDR1 LNHDA and CDR2 SQIVND come from the germline V gene (reference sequence). The CDR3 protein is CASSPVQGANEKLFF. In DNA form, the CDR3 reads TGTGCCAGTAGTCCCGTACAGGGGGCTAATGAAAAACTGTTTTTT. Based on the CDR3 plus reference TRBV19 and TRBJ1-4, the full variable domain is DGGITQSPKYLFRKEGQNVTLSCEQNLNHDAMYWYRQDPGQGLRLIYYSQIVNDFQKGDIAEGYSVSREKKESFPLTVTSAQKNPTAFYLCASSPVQGANEKLFFGSGTQLSVL.

This clone was counted only a few times. The chain joins TRBV6-5 to TRBJ1-1; 8 nucleotides agree with TRBD1. The germline gives CDR1 MNHEY, CDR2 SVGAGI. V dropped 8 bases and J dropped 4; count of bases not matched to a gene: 3. This CDR3 has 12 amino acids. The DNA of the CDR3 is TGTGCCAGCTCAACAGGGGGCACTGAAGCTTTCTTT. Translating it yields CASSTGGTEAFF.

The chain has TRBV19 and TRBJ2-7; D is possibly TRBD1 (7 bases). CDR1 is LNHDA and CDR2 is SQIVND in the germline V gene (reference sequence). Trimming stripped 5 bases from V and 5 bases from J, with 13 bases between. The CDR3 contains 13 residues. The CDR3 DNA sequence: TGTGCCAGTAGTTTTACAGGGGAGGACGAGCAGTACGTC. Protein: CASSFTGEDEQYV.

This rearrangement joins TRBV6-5 to TRBJ2-7; 9 bases fit TRBD2. CDR3 size: 15 residues. Germline V gene lookup returns CDR1 MNHEY and CDR2 SVGAGI. Germline trimming cut 6 bases from V and 4 bases from J; bases unmatched to any gene: 10. The CDR3 sequence is CASRGRGREGYEQYV. Written as DNA, the CDR3 is TGTGCCAGCAGGGGGAGGGGGCGGGAGGGTTACGAGCAGTACGTC.